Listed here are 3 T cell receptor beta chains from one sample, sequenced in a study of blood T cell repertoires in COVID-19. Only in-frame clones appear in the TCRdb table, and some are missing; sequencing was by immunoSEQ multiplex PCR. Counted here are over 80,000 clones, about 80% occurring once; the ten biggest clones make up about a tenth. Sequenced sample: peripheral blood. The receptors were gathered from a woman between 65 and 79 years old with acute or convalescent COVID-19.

This CDR3 reads CATSIRQGKNTEAFF. CDR3 nucleotide sequence: TGTGCCACCAGCATCCGACAGGGGAAGAACACTGAAGCTTTCTTT. The chain links TRBV15 to TRBJ1-1; 8 nucleotides match TRBD1. Germline trimming cut 4 bases from V and 1 base from J; bases unmatched to any gene: 5. The germline gives CDR1 LNHNV, CDR2 YYDKDF (reference sequence). The CDR3 consists of 15 residues.

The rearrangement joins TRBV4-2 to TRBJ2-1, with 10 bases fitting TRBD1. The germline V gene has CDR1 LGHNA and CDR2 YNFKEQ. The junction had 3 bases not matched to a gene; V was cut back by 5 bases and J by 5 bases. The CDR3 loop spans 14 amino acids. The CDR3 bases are TGTGCCAGCAGCTACGGGACAGGGGACAATGAGCAGTTCTTC. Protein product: CASSYGTGDNEQFF.

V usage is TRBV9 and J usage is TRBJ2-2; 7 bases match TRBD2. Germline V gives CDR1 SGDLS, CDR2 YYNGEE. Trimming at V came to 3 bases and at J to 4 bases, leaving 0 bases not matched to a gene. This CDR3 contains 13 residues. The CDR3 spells CASSAGGTGELFF. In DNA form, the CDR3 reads TGTGCCAGCAGCGCGGGAGGCACCGGGGAGCTGTTTTTT. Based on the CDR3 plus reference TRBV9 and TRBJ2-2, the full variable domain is DSGVTQTPKHLITATGQRVTLRCSPRSGDLSVYWYQQSLDQGLQFLIQYYNGEERAKGNILERFSAQQFPDLHSELNLSSLELGDSALYFCASSAGGTGELFFGEGSRLTVL.